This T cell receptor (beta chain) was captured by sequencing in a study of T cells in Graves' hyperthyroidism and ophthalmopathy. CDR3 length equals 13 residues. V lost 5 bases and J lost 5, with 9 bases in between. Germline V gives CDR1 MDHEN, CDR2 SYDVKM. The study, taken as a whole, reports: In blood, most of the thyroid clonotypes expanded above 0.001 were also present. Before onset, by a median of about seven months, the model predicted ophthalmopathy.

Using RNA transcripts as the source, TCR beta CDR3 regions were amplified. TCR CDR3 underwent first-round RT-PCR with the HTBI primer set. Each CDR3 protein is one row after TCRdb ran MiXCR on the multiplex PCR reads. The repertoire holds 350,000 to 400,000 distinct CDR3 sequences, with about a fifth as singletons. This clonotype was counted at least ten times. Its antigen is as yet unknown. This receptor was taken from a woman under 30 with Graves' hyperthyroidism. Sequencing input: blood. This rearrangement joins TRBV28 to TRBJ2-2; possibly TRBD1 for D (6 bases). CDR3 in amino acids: CASSTGQTGELFF. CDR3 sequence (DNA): TGTGCCAGCAGTACCGGACAGACCGGGGAGCTGTTTTTT.